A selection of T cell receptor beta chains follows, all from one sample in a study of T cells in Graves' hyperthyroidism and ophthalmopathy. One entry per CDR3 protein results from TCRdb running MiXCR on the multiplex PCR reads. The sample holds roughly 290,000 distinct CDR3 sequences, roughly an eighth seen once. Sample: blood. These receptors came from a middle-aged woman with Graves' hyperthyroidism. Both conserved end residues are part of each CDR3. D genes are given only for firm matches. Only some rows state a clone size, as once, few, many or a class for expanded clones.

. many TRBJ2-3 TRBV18 TGTGCCAGCTCACCACCGTCGGACACAGATACGCAGTATTTT CASSPPSDTDTQYF
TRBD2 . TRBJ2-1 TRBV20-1 TGCAGTGCTGGGCAACCCTTGCGGGAGGTCCCCTACAATGAGCAGTTCTTC CSAGQPLREVPYNEQFF
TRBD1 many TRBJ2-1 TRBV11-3 TGTGCCAGCAGTCCTAACCTGGACAGGGTCAATGAGCAGTTCTTC CASSPNLDRVNEQFF
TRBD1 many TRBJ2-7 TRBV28 TGTGCCAGCAGTTCCCGGACAGGGTCCTACGAGCAGTACTTC CASSSRTGSYEQYF
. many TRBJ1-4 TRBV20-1 TGCAGTGCTAGAGATTACAAGGGACGGAATGAAAAACTGTTTTTT CSARDYKGRNEKLFF
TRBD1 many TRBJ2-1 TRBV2 TGTGCCACCCCTGAGGAGCAGGGGGCGTATGTTGAGCAGTTCTTC CATPEEQGAYVEQFF
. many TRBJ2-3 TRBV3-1 TGTGCCAGCAGCCAGTTACAGGGCAAGGCAGATACGCAGTATTTT CASSQLQGKADTQYF
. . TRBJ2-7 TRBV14 TGTGCCAGCAGCCCCCCCGACGGCTACGAGCAGTACTTC CASSPPDGYEQYF
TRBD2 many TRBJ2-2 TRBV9 TGTGCCAGTTCGGCGGGAGAGCTTTCCGCCGGGGAGCTGTTTTTT CASSAGELSAGELFF
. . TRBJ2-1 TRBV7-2 TGTGCCAGCAGCAATCGGGGTTCGGGGGGCCGCGATGAGCAGTTCTTC CASSNRGSGGRDEQFF
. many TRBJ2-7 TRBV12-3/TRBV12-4 TGTGCCAGCAGTTTTCTTTCCTACGAGCAGTACTTC CASSFLSYEQYF
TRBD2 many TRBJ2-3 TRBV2 TGTGCCAGCAGTGACGGGGCGGGAGGAACAGATACGCAGTATTTT CASSDGAGGTDTQYF
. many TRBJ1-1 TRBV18 TGTGCCAGCTCACCTATGGGGCAAGGCACTGAAGCTTTCTTT CASSPMGQGTEAFF
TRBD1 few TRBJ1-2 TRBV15 TGTGCCACCAGCAGAGATTATCCAGGGGGGGAGTATGGCTACACCTTC CATSRDYPGGEYGYTF
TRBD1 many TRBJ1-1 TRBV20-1 TGCAGTGCTAGAGATCGAGTGCGGGACAGTTACACTGAAGCTTTCTTT CSARDRVRDSYTEAFF
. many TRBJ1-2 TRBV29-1 TGCAGCGTTGAAAAAGGGGGGCCTGGCTATGGCTACACCTTC CSVEKGGPGYGYTF
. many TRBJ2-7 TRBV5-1 TGCGCCAGCAGCTTGCAGGGTACCTACGAGCAGTACTTC CASSLQGTYEQYF
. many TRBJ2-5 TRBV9 TGTGCCAGCAGCGTAGGTCTCCAGGGGGGAGAGACCCAGTACTTC CASSVGLQGGETQYF
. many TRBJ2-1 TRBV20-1 TGCAGTGCTAGAGATACGGGACCTAGTGGCTTCGGGCAGTTCTTC CSARDTGPSGFGQFF
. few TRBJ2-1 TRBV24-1 TGTGCCACCAGTGATTCCCGGGACGGGTACAATGAGCAGTTCTTC CATSDSRDGYNEQFF
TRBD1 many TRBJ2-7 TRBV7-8 TGTGCCAGCAGCTACGGACAGGGGGCGGAAGAGCAGTACTTC CASSYGQGAEEQYF